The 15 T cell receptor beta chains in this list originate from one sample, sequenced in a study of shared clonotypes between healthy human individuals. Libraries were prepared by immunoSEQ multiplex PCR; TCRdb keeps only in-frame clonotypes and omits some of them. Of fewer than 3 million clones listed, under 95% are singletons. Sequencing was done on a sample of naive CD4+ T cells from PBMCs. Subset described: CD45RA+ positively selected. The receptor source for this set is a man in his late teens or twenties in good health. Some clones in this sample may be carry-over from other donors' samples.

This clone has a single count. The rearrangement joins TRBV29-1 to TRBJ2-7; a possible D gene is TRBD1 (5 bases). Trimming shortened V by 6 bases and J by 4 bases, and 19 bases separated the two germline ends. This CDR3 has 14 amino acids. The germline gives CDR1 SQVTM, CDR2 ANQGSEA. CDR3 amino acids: CSVVPGFSIYEQYF. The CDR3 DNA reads TGCAGCGTGGTACCAGGGTTTTCAATATACGAGCAGTACTTC.

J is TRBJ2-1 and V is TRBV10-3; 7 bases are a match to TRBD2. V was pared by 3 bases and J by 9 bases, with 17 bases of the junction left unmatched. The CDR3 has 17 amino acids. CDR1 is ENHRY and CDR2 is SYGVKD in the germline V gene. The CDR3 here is CAISDNPLGAGETEQFF. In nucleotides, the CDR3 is TGTGCCATCAGTGATAACCCCCTAGGGGCGGGAGAGACTGAGCAGTTCTTC.

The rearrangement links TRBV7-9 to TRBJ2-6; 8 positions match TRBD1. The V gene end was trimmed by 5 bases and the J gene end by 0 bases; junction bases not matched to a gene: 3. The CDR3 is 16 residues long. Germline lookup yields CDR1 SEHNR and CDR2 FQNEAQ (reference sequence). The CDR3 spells CASSGQGLSGANVLTF. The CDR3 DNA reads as TGTGCCAGCAGCGGACAGGGTCTCTCTGGGGCCAACGTCCTGACTTTC.

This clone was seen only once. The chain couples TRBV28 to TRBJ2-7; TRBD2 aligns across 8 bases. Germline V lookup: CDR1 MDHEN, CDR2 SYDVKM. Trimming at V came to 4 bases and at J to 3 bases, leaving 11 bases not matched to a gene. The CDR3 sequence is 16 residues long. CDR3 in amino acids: CASSSRGGVNIYEQYF. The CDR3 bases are TGTGCCAGCAGTTCACGGGGGGGCGTTAATATCTACGAGCAGTACTTC.

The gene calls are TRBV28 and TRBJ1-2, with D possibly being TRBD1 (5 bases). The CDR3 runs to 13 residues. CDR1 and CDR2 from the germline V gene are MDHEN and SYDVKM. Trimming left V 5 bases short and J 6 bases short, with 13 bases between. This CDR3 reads CASSLPRENGYTF. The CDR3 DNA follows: TGTGCCAGCAGTCTCCCCAGGGAGAATGGCTACACCTTC.

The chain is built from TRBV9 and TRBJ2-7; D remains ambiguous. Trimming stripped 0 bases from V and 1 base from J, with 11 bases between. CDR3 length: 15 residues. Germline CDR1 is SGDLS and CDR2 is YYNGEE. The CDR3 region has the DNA TGTGCCAGCAGCGTAGCCTTGGGTCCTTCCTACGAGCAGTACTTC. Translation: CASSVALGPSYEQYF.

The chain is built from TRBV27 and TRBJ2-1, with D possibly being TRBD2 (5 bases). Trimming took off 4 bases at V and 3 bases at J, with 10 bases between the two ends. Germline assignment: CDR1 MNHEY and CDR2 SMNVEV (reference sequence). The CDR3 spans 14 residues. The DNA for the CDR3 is TGTGCCAGCAGTTACGGGAAGCGCTACAATGAGCAGTTCTTC. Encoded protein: CASSYGKRYNEQFF.

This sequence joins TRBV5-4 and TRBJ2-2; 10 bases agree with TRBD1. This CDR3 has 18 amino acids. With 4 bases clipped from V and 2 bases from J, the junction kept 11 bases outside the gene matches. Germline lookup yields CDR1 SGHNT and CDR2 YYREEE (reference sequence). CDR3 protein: CASSRPGQGTTNTGELFF. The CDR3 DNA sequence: TGTGCCAGCAGCCGGCCGGGACAGGGGACTACCAACACCGGGGAGCTGTTTTTT.

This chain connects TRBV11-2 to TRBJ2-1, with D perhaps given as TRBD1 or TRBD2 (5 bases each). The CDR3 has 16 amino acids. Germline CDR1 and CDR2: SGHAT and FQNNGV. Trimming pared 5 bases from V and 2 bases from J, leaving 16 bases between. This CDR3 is CASSPLGPGAYNEQFF. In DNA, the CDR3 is TGTGCCAGCAGCCCCCTGGGACCTGGGGCCTACAATGAGCAGTTCTTC.

CDR3 in DNA: TGTGCCAGCAGCAGCTCTGTTCACACCGGGGAGCTGTTTTTT. It yields the protein CASSSSVHTGELFF. The chain joins TRBV14 to TRBJ2-2; D remains ambiguous. Trimming pared 5 bases from V and 3 bases from J, leaving 10 bases between. The germline gives CDR1 SGHDN, CDR2 FVKESK. The CDR3 totals 14 residues.

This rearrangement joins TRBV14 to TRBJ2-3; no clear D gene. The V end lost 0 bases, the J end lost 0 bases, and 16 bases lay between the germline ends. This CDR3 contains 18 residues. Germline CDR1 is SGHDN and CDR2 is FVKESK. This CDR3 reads CASSQDRGRPSSTDTQYF. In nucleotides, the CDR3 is TGTGCCAGCAGCCAAGATCGAGGTCGTCCCTCTAGCACAGATACGCAGTATTTT.

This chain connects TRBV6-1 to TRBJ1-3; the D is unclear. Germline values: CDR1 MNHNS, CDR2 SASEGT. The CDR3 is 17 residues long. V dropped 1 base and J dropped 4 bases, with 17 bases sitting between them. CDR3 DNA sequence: TGTGCCAGCAGTGAAGTTAGTATCGGCCTGGGGGGAAACACCATATATTTT. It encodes CASSEVSIGLGGNTIYF.

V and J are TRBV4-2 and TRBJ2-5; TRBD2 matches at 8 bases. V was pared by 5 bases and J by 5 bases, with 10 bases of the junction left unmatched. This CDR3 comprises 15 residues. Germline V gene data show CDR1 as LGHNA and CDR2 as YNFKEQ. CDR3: CASSTASGGWETQYF. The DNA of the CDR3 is TGTGCCAGCAGCACAGCCAGCGGGGGTTGGGAGACCCAGTACTTC.

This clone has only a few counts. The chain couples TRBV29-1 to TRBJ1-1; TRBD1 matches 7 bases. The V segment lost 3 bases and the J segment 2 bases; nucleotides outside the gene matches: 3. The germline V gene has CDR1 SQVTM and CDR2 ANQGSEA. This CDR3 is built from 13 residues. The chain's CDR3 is CSVEGDRNTEAFF. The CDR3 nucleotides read TGCAGCGTTGAGGGGGACAGAAACACTGAAGCTTTCTTT.

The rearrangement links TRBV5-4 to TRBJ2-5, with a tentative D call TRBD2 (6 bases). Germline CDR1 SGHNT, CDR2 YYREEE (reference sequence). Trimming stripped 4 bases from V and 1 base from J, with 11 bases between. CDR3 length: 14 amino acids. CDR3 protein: CASSRYSGQETQYF. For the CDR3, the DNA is TGTGCCAGCAGCCGGTATAGCGGCCAAGAGACCCAGTACTTC.